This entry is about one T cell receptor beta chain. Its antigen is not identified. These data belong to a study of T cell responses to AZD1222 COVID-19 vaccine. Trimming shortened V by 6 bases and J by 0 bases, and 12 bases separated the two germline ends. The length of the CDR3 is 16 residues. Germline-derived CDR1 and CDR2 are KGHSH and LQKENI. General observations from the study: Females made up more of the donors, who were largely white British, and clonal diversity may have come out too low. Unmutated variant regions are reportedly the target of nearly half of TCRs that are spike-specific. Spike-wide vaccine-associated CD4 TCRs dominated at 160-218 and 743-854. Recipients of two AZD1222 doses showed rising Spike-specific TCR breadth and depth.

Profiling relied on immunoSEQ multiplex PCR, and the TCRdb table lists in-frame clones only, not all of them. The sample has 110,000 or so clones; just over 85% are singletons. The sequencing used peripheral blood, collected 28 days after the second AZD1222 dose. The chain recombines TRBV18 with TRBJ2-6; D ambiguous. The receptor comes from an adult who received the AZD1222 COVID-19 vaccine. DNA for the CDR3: TGTGCCAGCTCGCCTGGACGGACCTCTGGGGCCAACGTCCTGACTTTC. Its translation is CASSPGRTSGANVLTF. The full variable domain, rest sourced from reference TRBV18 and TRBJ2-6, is NAGVMQNPRHLVRRRGQEARLRCSPMKGHSHVYWYRQLPEEGLKFMVYLQKENIIDESGMPKERFSAEFPKEGPSILRIQQVVRGDSAAYFCASSPGRTSGANVLTFGAGSRLTVL.